Below, 27 T cell receptor beta chains from the same sample are listed, as sequenced in a study of shared clonotypes between healthy human individuals. Repertoires were generated with immunoSEQ multiplex PCR, while TCRdb's copy carries only in-frame clones and drops some. This sample yields under 1,100,000 clones, of which roughly 74% are seen a single time; 0.55% to 0.7% belongs to the top ten. Sequencing was done on a sample of memory CD4+ T cells from PBMCs. Subset specified: CD45RA-negative fraction. The receptors were gathered from a man aged 18 to 29 in good health. Some clones in this sample may be carry-over from other donors' samples.

Concerning this clone: One junction end does not reproduce the germline sequence, and a read error may be involved. The chain has TRBV28 and TRBJ2-1; D may correspond to TRBD1 or TRBD2 (6 bases each). Germline assignment: CDR1 MDHEN and CDR2 SYDVKM. The CDR3 covers 16 residues. The CDR3 reads CAGSLYGGRRYNEQFF. The CDR3 DNA reads TGTGCCGGCAGTTTATATGGGGGGCGTAGGTACAATGAGCAGTTCTTC.

On this clone: This same CDR3 is encoded by further DNA sequences in the sample. The V call is TRBV5-1, the J call TRBJ1-4, with D unresolved. V lost 0 bases and J 7 bases, leaving 7 bases between the germline ends. In germline, CDR1 is SGHRS, CDR2 YFSETQ. The CDR3 extends over 13 amino acids. CDR3 loop: CASSLETGEKLFF. DNA for the CDR3: TGCGCCAGCAGCTTGGAAACGGGTGAAAAACTGTTTTTT.

The chain links TRBV4-1 to TRBJ1-4; a possible D gene is TRBD1 (5 bases). V was clipped by 1 base and J by 6 bases, with 12 bases between them. Per the germline V gene, CDR1 is MGHRA and CDR2 is YSYEKL. The CDR3 runs 15 residues. CDR3 DNA: TGCGCCAGCAGCCAAGTCGTGGGGGGGGATGAAAAACTGTTTTTT. It encodes CASSQVVGGDEKLFF.

As regards this clone: Other DNA sequences within the sample encode an identical CDR3. The chain employs TRBV19 and TRBJ2-2; 9 bases agree with TRBD1. CDR1 LNHDA and CDR2 SQIVND come from the germline V gene (reference sequence). With V trimmed by 6 bases and J by 3 bases, 2 bases remained unmatched. The CDR3 is 14 residues long. The CDR3 loop is CASSDRGDTGELFF. CDR3 in DNA: TGTGCCAGTAGCGACAGGGGGGACACCGGGGAGCTGTTTTTT.

Remarks on this clone: A much more abundant neighbour one base away suggests this may be a read error. The chain has TRBV10-3 and TRBJ1-2; possible D gene TRBD1, 6 bases. This CDR3 has 12 amino acids. Trimming cost V 3 bases and J 5 bases, with 7 bases left between them. Germline V gene data show CDR1 as ENHRY and CDR2 as SYGVKD. CDR3 sequence (DNA): TGTGCCATCAGTGAAGGGGGTTATGGCTACACCTTC. It codes for CAISEGGYGYTF.

The chain joins TRBV15 to TRBJ1-2, with 8 bases that match TRBD1. The V gene end was trimmed by 1 base and the J gene end by 0 bases; junction bases not matched to a gene: 4. The germline CDR1 and CDR2 sequences are LNHNV and YYDKDF (reference sequence). The CDR3 is made up of 16 amino acids. The CDR3 sequence is CATSRGGTGANYGYTF. In DNA form, the CDR3 reads TGTGCCACCAGCAGAGGAGGGACAGGCGCTAACTATGGCTACACCTTC.

As for this clone: The same CDR3 arises from other DNA sequences in this sample as well. The rearrangement joins TRBV7-3 to TRBJ2-2; D remains unclear. The germline V gene has CDR1 SGHTA and CDR2 FQGTGA. The length of the CDR3 is 12 residues. The V gene lost 1 base and the J gene lost 8 bases, with 5 bases spanning the gap. CDR3 residues: CASSLNGGELFF. In DNA, the CDR3 is TGTGCCAGCAGCTTAAATGGGGGGGAGCTGTTTTTT.

The chain combines TRBV4-1 with TRBJ2-1; D possibly corresponds to TRBD2 (6 bases). This CDR3 is built from 16 residues. Looked up from germline, CDR1 is MGHRA and CDR2 is YSYEKL. Trimming shortened V by 4 bases and J by 3 bases, and 16 bases separated the two germline ends. The CDR3 is CASSRLPGLRYNEQFF. In DNA form, the CDR3 reads TGCGCCAGCAGCCGCCTCCCGGGACTCCGCTACAATGAGCAGTTCTTC.

In its sample, this clone was seen many times. A much larger clone differs from this one at a single base, so this may be a read error. The rearrangement uses TRBV6-6 and TRBJ2-2; TRBD1 might be the D (6 bases). The CDR3 is 14 amino acids. V dropped 6 bases and J dropped 7 bases, with 15 bases sitting between them. From germline, CDR1 is MNHNY and CDR2 SVGAGI (reference sequence). Here the CDR3 reads CASRSGTDSGELFF. The CDR3 bases are TGTGCCAGCAGGTCAGGGACGGACAGCGGGGAGCTGTTTTTT.

This chain joins TRBV7-3 and TRBJ2-1, with a possible D match to TRBD2 (6 bases). The CDR3 is 17 amino acids. Germline V gene sequence: CDR1 SGHTA, CDR2 FQGTGA. The V end was cut by 0 bases, the J end by 8 bases, with 20 bases between. In DNA form, the CDR3 reads TGTGCCAGCAGCTTAACGGGCGGGGCAGGGAGAGTTGATGAGCAGTTCTTC. This translates into CASSLTGGAGRVDEQFF.

This clone was seen a few times. The chain is built from TRBV5-4 and TRBJ2-7; the match to TRBD2 covers 14 bases. The V and J ends lost 6 bases and 6 bases, in that order; junction bases with no gene match: 14. The CDR3 is 17 residues long. Germline values: CDR1 SGHNT, CDR2 YYREEE (reference sequence). CDR3: CASNPPGTSGSASEQYF. For the CDR3, the DNA is TGTGCCAGCAACCCCCCTGGGACTAGCGGGAGCGCCAGCGAGCAGTACTTC.

J is TRBJ2-1 and V is TRBV5-6, with D possibly called TRBD1 or TRBD2 (6 bases each). CDR3 length: 16 residues. The V gene lost 4 bases and the J gene lost 0 bases, with 14 bases spanning the gap. Germline V lookup: CDR1 SGHDT, CDR2 YYEEEE. The CDR3 reads CASSRGHPSSYNEQFF. CDR3 coding DNA: TGTGCCAGCAGCCGGGGGCACCCGAGCTCCTACAATGAGCAGTTCTTC.

The rearrangement links TRBV9 to TRBJ1-1; D remains unclear. The CDR3 consists of 13 residues. Looked up from germline, CDR1 is SGDLS and CDR2 is YYNGEE. V was clipped by 6 bases and J by 1 base, with 10 bases between them. CDR3 protein: CASTQDGNTEAFF. The CDR3 nucleotides are TGTGCCAGCACCCAAGACGGGAACACTGAAGCTTTCTTT.

This clone was seen just once. The CDR3, as DNA: TGTGCCAGCAGTTTAAAGCCCGGGAAGTCTAATAGCAATCAGCCCCAGCATTTT. Translating it yields CASSLKPGKSNSNQPQHF. The V call is TRBV27, the J call TRBJ1-5; D not resolved. Germline CDR1 is MNHEY and CDR2 is SMNVEV (reference sequence). V lost 2 bases to trimming and J lost 0 bases, with 17 bases between them. The CDR3 length is 18 residues.

V and J are TRBV5-1 and TRBJ2-7; 11 bases line up with TRBD2. This CDR3 has 16 amino acids. CDR1 and CDR2 from the germline V gene are SGHRS and YFSETQ. The trim removed 1 base at V and 3 bases at J, leaving 6 bases unmatched. CDR3 DNA sequence: TGCGCCAGCAGCTTGAATAGCGGGAGGGGAGGCTACGAGCAGTACTTC. As protein: CASSLNSGRGGYEQYF. Drawing the rest from reference TRBV5-1 and TRBJ2-7, the complete variable domain is KAGVTQTPRYLIKTRGQQVTLSCSPISGHRSVSWYQQTPGQGLQFLFEYFSETQRNKGNFPGRFSGRQFSNSRSEMNVSTLELGDSALYLCASSLNSGRGGYEQYFGPGTRLTVT.

This chain uses TRBV30 with TRBJ1-2; a possible D gene is TRBD1 (5 bases). Trimming shortened V by 1 base and J by 4 bases, and 16 bases separated the two germline ends. The germline CDR1 and CDR2 sequences are GTSNPN and SVGIG (reference sequence). This CDR3 region has 15 residues. CDR3 loop: CAWSGQGNLAYGYTF. The CDR3 nucleotides are TGTGCCTGGAGTGGCCAGGGTAATCTAGCCTATGGCTACACCTTC.

The J gene is TRBJ2-5, the V gene TRBV28; D assignment may be TRBD1 or TRBD2 (5 bases each). The DNA end lines up better with TRBJ2-7; the J call may be wrong. The CDR3 is 15 amino acids. CDR1 and CDR2 (germline): MDHEN, SYDVKM. CDR3: CASRISSGTSYEQYF. CDR3 in DNA: TGTGCCAGCAGAATCTCATCCGGGACCTCGTACGAGCAGTACTTC.

This clone occurred a few times. The V gene is TRBV5-6, the J gene TRBJ2-2, with D possibly TRBD2 on 5 matching bases. The CDR3 has 14 amino acids. Germline values: CDR1 SGHDT, CDR2 YYEEEE. V was pared by 6 bases and J by 1 base, with 10 bases between. CDR3 sequence (DNA): TGTGCCAGCAACTCACTAGGGAACACCGGGGAGCTGTTTTTT. It encodes CASNSLGNTGELFF.

This rearrangement joins TRBV9 to TRBJ1-3, with D unclear. CDR3 length: 15 amino acids. V was clipped by 0 bases and J by 0 bases, with 7 bases between them. CDR1 and CDR2 (germline): SGDLS, YYNGEE. The CDR3 here is CASSVVGTSGNTIYF. CDR3 sequence (DNA): TGTGCCAGCAGCGTAGTGGGTACCTCTGGAAACACCATATATTTT.

The chain carries TRBV4-1 and TRBJ2-7; TRBD2 agrees at 8 bases. The CDR3 covers 16 residues. In germline, CDR1 is MGHRA, CDR2 YSYEKL. V gave up 2 bases and J gave up 1 base; unmatched junction bases: 7. CDR3 bases: TGCGCCAGCAGCCAATATCTAGCGGGCGTTTCCTACGAGCAGTACTTC. Protein: CASSQYLAGVSYEQYF.

To note about this clone: The sample has other DNA sequences that encode this CDR3 too. The V and J genes are TRBV9 and TRBJ2-7, with 9 bases aligning to TRBD2. V dropped 0 bases and J dropped 7; count of bases not matched to a gene: 8. The CDR3 is 15 residues long. CDR1 SGDLS and CDR2 YYNGEE come from the germline V gene. CDR3 protein: CASSVGLAGVWEQYF. Here the CDR3 DNA reads TGTGCCAGCAGCGTAGGGTTAGCGGGAGTCTGGGAGCAGTACTTC.

This clone turned up a few times. V usage is TRBV7-2 and J usage is TRBJ2-3, with TRBD1 matching 9 bases. J gave up 13 bases and V 1 base, and 6 bases lay outside the gene matches. The length of the CDR3 is 13 residues. Germline CDR1 SGHTA, CDR2 FQGNSA. CDR3 region: CASSLDPDRGEYF. CDR3 DNA: TGTGCCAGCAGCTTAGACCCGGACAGGGGAGAGTATTTT. Variable domain in full (rest from reference TRBV7-2 and TRBJ2-3): GAGVSQSPSNKVTEKGKDVELRCDPISGHTALYWYRQSLGQGLEFLIYFQGNSAPDKSGLPSDRFSAERTGGSVSTLTIQRTQQEDSAVYLCASSLDPDRGEYFGPGTRLTVL.

The gene calls are TRBV7-2 and TRBJ1-2, with D unclear. V shed 5 bases and J shed 0 bases, with 16 bases lying between them. The CDR3 loop spans 16 amino acids. CDR1 and CDR2 from the germline V gene are SGHTA and FQGNSA. For the CDR3, the DNA is TGTGCCAGCAGCACCCGCGGACGGAAGTCTAACTATGGCTACACCTTC. Translation gives CASSTRGRKSNYGYTF.

This clone came up many times. The V and J genes are TRBV30 and TRBJ1-5; a possible D gene is TRBD1 (6 bases). Trimming stripped 0 bases from V and 2 bases from J, with 20 bases between. Germline V gene lookup returns CDR1 GTSNPN and CDR2 SVGIG (reference sequence). The CDR3 has 18 amino acids. CDR3 sequence reads: CAWSVQPQGTGGNQPQHF. The CDR3, as DNA: TGTGCCTGGAGTGTACAGCCCCAGGGGACGGGTGGCAATCAGCCCCAGCATTTT.

This clone occurred a few times. This rearrangement joins TRBV10-3 to TRBJ1-1; TRBD1 matches 7 bases. The CDR3 has 14 amino acids. Losses at the gene ends were 6 bases for V and 3 bases for J; bases not matched to a gene: 7. Germline lookup yields CDR1 ENHRY and CDR2 SYGVKD. The CDR3: CAISPRDSDTEAFF. The CDR3 region has the DNA TGTGCCATCAGCCCCCGGGACAGTGACACTGAAGCTTTCTTT.

J is TRBJ2-7 and V is TRBV30, with 9 bases aligning to TRBD2. The CDR3 length is 16 residues. With 0 bases clipped from V and 1 base from J, the junction kept 7 bases outside the gene matches. Germline-derived CDR1 and CDR2 are GTSNPN and SVGIG (reference sequence). CDR3 loop: CAWSVSRTSVSYEQYF. CDR3 nucleotides: TGTGCCTGGAGTGTATCTCGGACTAGCGTTTCCTACGAGCAGTACTTC.

J is TRBJ2-6 and V is TRBV7-9; D not certain. Germline values: CDR1 SEHNR, CDR2 FQNEAQ (reference sequence). Between the trimmed V and J ends, which lost 2 bases and 2 bases, there was a span of 7 bases. CDR3 size: 15 residues. CDR3 residues: CASSLRVTGANVLTF. CDR3 sequence (DNA): TGTGCCAGCAGCTTACGGGTTACTGGGGCCAACGTCCTGACTTTC.